This TCR beta chain stems from a study of PD-1 blockade in classical Hodgkin lymphoma. General study findings and limits: By cycle point C4D1, TCR diversity had risen significantly in CD4+ cells (but not CD8+ cells). Complete responders had baseline diversity similar to newly diagnosed patients.

Patients all relapsed after autologous stem cell transplantation, and there was variation in brentuximab vedotin exposure. Sequenced by immunoSEQ multiplex PCR; TCRdb stores in-frame clones only, minus some. Seen here are some 62,000 clones, about nine tenths observed once, and the top ten hold around 12%. Germline values: CDR1 LNHDA, CDR2 SQIVND (reference sequence). Trimming took off 7 bases at V and 1 base at J, with 19 bases between the two ends. This CDR3 spans 16 amino acids. Regarding this clone: What it binds is unknown.

This receptor was identified in a human donor with classical Hodgkin lymphoma. The rearrangement uses TRBV19 and TRBJ1-2; the D is unclear. The starting material was peripheral blood mononuclear cells (PBMCs), obtained at baseline. CDR3 loop: CASNAQTGKNNYGYTF. In DNA, the CDR3 is TGTGCCAGTAACGCTCAAACCGGGAAAAATAACTATGGCTACACCTTC.